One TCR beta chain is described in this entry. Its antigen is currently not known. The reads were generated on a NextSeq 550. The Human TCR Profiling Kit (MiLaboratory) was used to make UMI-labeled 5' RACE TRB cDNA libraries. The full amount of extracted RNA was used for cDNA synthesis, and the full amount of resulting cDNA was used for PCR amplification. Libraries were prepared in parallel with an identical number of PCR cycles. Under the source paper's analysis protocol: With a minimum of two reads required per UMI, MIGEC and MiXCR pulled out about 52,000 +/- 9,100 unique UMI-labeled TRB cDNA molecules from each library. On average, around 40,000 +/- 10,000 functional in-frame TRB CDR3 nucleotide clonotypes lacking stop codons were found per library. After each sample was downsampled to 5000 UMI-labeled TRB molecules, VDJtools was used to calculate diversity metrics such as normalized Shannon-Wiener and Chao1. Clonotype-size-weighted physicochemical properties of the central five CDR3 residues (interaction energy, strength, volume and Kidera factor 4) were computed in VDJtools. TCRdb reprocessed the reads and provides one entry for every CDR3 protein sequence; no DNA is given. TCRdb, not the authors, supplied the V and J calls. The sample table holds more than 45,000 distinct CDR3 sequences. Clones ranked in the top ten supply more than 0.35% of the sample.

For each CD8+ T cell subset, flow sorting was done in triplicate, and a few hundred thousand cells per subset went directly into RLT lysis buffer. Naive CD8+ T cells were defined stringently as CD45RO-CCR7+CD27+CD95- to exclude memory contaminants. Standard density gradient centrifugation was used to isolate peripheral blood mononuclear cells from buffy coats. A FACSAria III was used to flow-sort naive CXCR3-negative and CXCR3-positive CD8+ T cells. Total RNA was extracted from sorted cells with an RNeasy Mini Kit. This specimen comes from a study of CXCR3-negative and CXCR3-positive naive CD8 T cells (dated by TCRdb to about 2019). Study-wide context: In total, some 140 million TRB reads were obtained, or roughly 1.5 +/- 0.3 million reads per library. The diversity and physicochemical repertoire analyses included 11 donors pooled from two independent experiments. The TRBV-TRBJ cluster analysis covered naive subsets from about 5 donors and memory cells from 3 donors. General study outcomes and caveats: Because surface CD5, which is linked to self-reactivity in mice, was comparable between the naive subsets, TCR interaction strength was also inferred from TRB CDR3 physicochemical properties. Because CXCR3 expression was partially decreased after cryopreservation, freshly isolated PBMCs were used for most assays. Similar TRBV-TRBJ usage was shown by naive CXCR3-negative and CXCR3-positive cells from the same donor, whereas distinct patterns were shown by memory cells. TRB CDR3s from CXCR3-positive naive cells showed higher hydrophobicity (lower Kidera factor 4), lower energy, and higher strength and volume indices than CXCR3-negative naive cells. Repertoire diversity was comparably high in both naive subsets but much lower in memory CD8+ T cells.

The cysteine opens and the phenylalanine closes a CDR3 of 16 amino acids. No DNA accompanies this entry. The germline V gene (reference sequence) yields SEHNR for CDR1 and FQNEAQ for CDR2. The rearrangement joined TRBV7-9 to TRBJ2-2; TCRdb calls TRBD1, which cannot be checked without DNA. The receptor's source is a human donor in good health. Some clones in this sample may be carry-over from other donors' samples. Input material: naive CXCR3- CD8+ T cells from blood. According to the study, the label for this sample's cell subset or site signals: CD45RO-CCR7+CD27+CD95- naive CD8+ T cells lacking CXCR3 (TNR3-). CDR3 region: CASSLSPSANTGELFF.